This record concerns one T cell receptor beta chain sequence. What this receptor recognizes is not known. The record has no base qualities; no much larger clone is one base away. Library preparation used the immunoSEQ multiplex PCR assay. TCRdb obtained this table from immuneACCESS and retained in-frame rearrangements with V and J assigned. These tables miss some clones; where compared with another copy, unresolved V genes account for less than half of the shortfall, and the remainder is unexplained. The sample records around 100,000 clones, around 88% of which are singletons. The ten largest clones represent 12% to 15% of the sample. This specimen belongs to a study of control samples from healthy donors and cancer patients (dated by TCRdb to about 2020). This TCR was recovered from a man in his thirties or forties in good health. Specimen: blood.

The nucleotide sequence is given as TGTGCCAGCAGTTTTACAGGGAGGGTTTTTGCGACCACTGAAGCTTTCTTT. It translates as CASSFTGRVFATTEAFF. The chain is encoded by TRBV28 joined to TRBJ1-1, and perhaps TRBD1 as D gene, on 6 matching bases. V and J lose 3 bases and 4 bases, and a span of 21 bases separates them. Spanning cysteine to phenylalanine, the CDR3 consists of 17 amino acids. The kept DNA is CDR3 alone, 51 bases in frame from the first base. CDR1 and CDR2 are read off the germline V gene as MDHEN and SYDVKM.